Listed below are T cell receptor beta chains from one sample, sequenced in a study of graft-versus-host responses after intestinal transplantation. The table came from immunoSEQ multiplex PCR; TCRdb's copy has only in-frame clones and leaves some out. The sample has tens of thousands of clones, roughly 91% seen once. No antigen has been identified for these receptors. This specimen was unstimulated CD8+ T cells sorted from spleen or lymph node cells, taken before intestinal transplant. The receptors shown here come from a human donor who received an intestinal transplant. CDR3s include the opening cysteine and the closing phenylalanine or tryptophan. Fields, in order: J gene, D gene, clone size, V gene, CDR3 length, CDR3 DNA, CDR3 protein. D genes are given only for firm matches. Some rows mark clone size as missing; the rest say once, few, many or name a class of expanded clone.

J: TRBJ1-5
D: .
size: .
V: TRBV6-1
length: 12
DNA: TGTGCCACCTCTCTCGAGGGACAGCCCCAGCATTTT
CDR3: CATSLEGQPQHF

J: TRBJ2-2
D: .
size: .
V: TRBV9
length: 18
DNA: TGTGCCAGCAGCGTATCCGACAGGAAATACGCGAACACCGGGGAGCTGTTTTTT
CDR3: CASSVSDRKYANTGELFF

J: TRBJ2-1
D: .
size: .
V: TRBV19
length: 13
DNA: TGTGCCAGTAGGGGAGAGTCCTACAATGAGCAGTTCTTC
CDR3: CASRGESYNEQFF

J: TRBJ2-1
D: .
size: .
V: TRBV7-2
length: 15
DNA: TGTGCCAGCAGCTTGGCGATTTCGGGTAGCAATGAGCAGTTCTTC
CDR3: CASSLAISGSNEQFF

J: TRBJ2-2
D: TRBD1
size: .
V: TRBV5-4
length: 16
DNA: TGTGCCAGCAGCCATACAGGGGGCCCGAGATTGGGGGAGCTGTTTTTT
CDR3: CASSHTGGPRLGELFF

J: TRBJ2-7
D: TRBD2
size: .
V: TRBV5-6
length: 16
DNA: TGTGCCAGCAGCGTGGGACTAGCGGGTTCTTTATACGAGCAGTACTTC
CDR3: CASSVGLAGSLYEQYF

J: TRBJ2-7
D: .
size: .
V: TRBV19
length: 14
DNA: TGTGCCAGTAGTATGGGCCTGAGCTCCTACGAGCAGTACTTC
CDR3: CASSMGLSSYEQYF

J: TRBJ2-3
D: .
size: .
V: TRBV2
length: 17
DNA: TGTGCCAGCAAAGGGCTCTTAGCGTCTACTAGCACAGATACGCAGTATTTT
CDR3: CASKGLLASTSTDTQYF

J: TRBJ2-7
D: .
size: once
V: TRBV10-3
length: 14
DNA: TGTGCCACCCTCGAACCGGGAAGCTCCTACGAGCAGTACTTC
CDR3: CATLEPGSSYEQYF

J: TRBJ1-3
D: TRBD1
size: .
V: TRBV2
length: 13
DNA: TGTGCCACCGACAGGGTGCCTGGAAACACCATATATTTT
CDR3: CATDRVPGNTIYF

J: TRBJ2-1
D: .
size: .
V: TRBV19
length: 11
DNA: TGTGCCAGTACCTATCTCAATGAGCAGTTCTTC
CDR3: CASTYLNEQFF

J: TRBJ2-1
D: .
size: .
V: TRBV27
length: 12
DNA: TGTGCCAGCAGTACCCTAGCCAATGAGCAGTTCTTC
CDR3: CASSTLANEQFF

J: TRBJ1-2
D: .
size: .
V: TRBV19
length: 15
DNA: TGTGCCAGTAGTATTGGTCCAGGGACTAACTATGGCTACACCTTC
CDR3: CASSIGPGTNYGYTF

J: TRBJ2-1
D: .
size: .
V: TRBV2
length: 15
DNA: TGTGCCAGCAGTGCACTAGCCACGCCTTACAATGAGCAGTTCTTC
CDR3: CASSALATPYNEQFF

J: TRBJ1-5
D: .
size: .
V: TRBV5-1
length: 12
DNA: TGCGCCAGCACCCCCCGTAATCAGCCCCAGCATTTT
CDR3: CASTPRNQPQHF

J: TRBJ2-3
D: .
size: .
V: TRBV5-6
length: 12
DNA: TGTGCCAGCAGCCCGGACTTAGATACGCAGTATTTT
CDR3: CASSPDLDTQYF

J: TRBJ2-1
D: .
size: once
V: TRBV5-6
length: 14
DNA: TGTGCCAGCAGCTTGAGGAGCGCCATCAATGAGCAGTTCTTC
CDR3: CASSLRSAINEQFF

J: TRBJ2-7
D: TRBD2
size: .
V: TRBV19
length: 14
DNA: TGTGCCAGTAGTATAGGGGACTACTCCTACGAGCAGTACTTC
CDR3: CASSIGDYSYEQYF

J: TRBJ2-7
D: TRBD1
size: .
V: TRBV6-1
length: 14
DNA: TGTGCCAGCAGTGAGAGGGGGCTCTCCTACGAGCAGTACTTC
CDR3: CASSERGLSYEQYF

J: TRBJ1-1
D: TRBD1
size: .
V: TRBV2
length: 15
DNA: TGTGCCAGCAGTCCCTGGGACAGGTTTTCGGCTGAAGCTTTCTTT
CDR3: CASSPWDRFSAEAFF

J: TRBJ1-4
D: .
size: .
V: TRBV28
length: 16
DNA: TGTGCCAGCAGCGAATCTAGCCGGGCCCTTAATGAAAAACTGTTTTTT
CDR3: CASSESSRALNEKLFF

J: TRBJ2-3
D: .
size: .
V: TRBV27
length: 13
DNA: TGTGCCAGCAGTCTAGATTGGACAGATACGCAGTATTTT
CDR3: CASSLDWTDTQYF

J: TRBJ1-1
D: TRBD1
size: once
V: TRBV10-2
length: 14
DNA: TGCGCCAGCAGGTATACAGGGGGCGGCACTGAAGCTTTCTTT
CDR3: CASRYTGGGTEAFF

J: TRBJ2-7
D: TRBD2
size: .
V: TRBV14
length: 14
DNA: TGTGCCAGCAGGGGGACTAGCGGAGGCTACGAGCAGTACTTC
CDR3: CASRGTSGGYEQYF

J: TRBJ2-1
D: TRBD2
size: .
V: TRBV4-1
length: 16
DNA: TGCGCCAGCAGCCAAGATGGTGGCGGGGGAGGCAATGAGCAGTTCTTC
CDR3: CASSQDGGGGGNEQFF

J: TRBJ2-1
D: .
size: .
V: TRBV11-1
length: 17
DNA: TGTGCCAGCAGCTTAGCTGAAGTGAGAAGCCCTCACAATGAGCAGTTCTTC
CDR3: CASSLAEVRSPHNEQFF

J: TRBJ2-7
D: .
size: .
V: TRBV21-1
length: 14
DNA: TGTGCCAGCAGCAGTGACAGGGTACCCTACGAGCAGTACTTC
CDR3: CASSSDRVPYEQYF

J: TRBJ2-3
D: .
size: .
V: TRBV7-3
length: 15
DNA: TGTGCCAGCGGTTCTTCCGGGGGCAGGGGGGATACGCAGTATTTT
CDR3: CASGSSGGRGDTQYF

J: TRBJ2-7
D: TRBD2
size: .
V: TRBV19
length: 14
DNA: TGTGCCAGTAGTGGGACTAGCGGACGATACGAGCAGTACTTC
CDR3: CASSGTSGRYEQYF

J: TRBJ2-5
D: .
size: .
V: TRBV5-5
length: 14
DNA: TGTGCCAGCAGCTTGCCGGTCAGGGAAGAGACCCAGTACTTC
CDR3: CASSLPVREETQYF

J: TRBJ2-7
D: .
size: .
V: TRBV13
length: 14
DNA: TGTGCCAGCAGCATCCGATCTTCGGGTTACGAGCAGTACTTC
CDR3: CASSIRSSGYEQYF

J: TRBJ2-5
D: TRBD2
size: .
V: TRBV5-4
length: 14
DNA: TGTGCCAGCAGCTTCTGGGGCGGGGGAGAGACCCAGTACTTC
CDR3: CASSFWGGGETQYF

J: TRBJ2-7
D: .
size: .
V: TRBV4-1
length: 14
DNA: TGCGCCAGCAGCCAAGAGTCTGGTGCCTACGAGCAGTACTTC
CDR3: CASSQESGAYEQYF

J: TRBJ2-2
D: .
size: .
V: TRBV7-9
length: 17
DNA: TGTGCCAGCAGCTTAGCAGTGGGCGGGGCAAACACCGGGGAGCTGTTTTTT
CDR3: CASSLAVGGANTGELFF

J: TRBJ1-1
D: TRBD1
size: .
V: TRBV13
length: 15
DNA: TGTGCCAGCAGCTTTACCGGACAGGGTGGAACTGAAGCTTTCTTT
CDR3: CASSFTGQGGTEAFF

J: TRBJ2-7
D: TRBD1
size: .
V: TRBV7-3
length: 14
DNA: TGTGCCAGCAGCTTAGGGGACAGGGCCGACGAGCAGTACTTC
CDR3: CASSLGDRADEQYF

J: TRBJ1-5
D: TRBD1
size: .
V: TRBV6-1
length: 14
DNA: TGTGCCAGCAGAACAGGGGGGGGCAATCAGCCCCAGCATTTT
CDR3: CASRTGGGNQPQHF

J: TRBJ1-3
D: .
size: .
V: TRBV28
length: 16
DNA: TGTGCCAGCAGTTTTAGGTTCAGGGCCCGCGGAAACACCATATATTTT
CDR3: CASSFRFRARGNTIYF

J: TRBJ1-6
D: .
size: .
V: TRBV6-6
length: 14
DNA: TGTGCCAGCAGTCCGTTAATCGGAGGTTCACCCCTCCACTTT
CDR3: CASSPLIGGSPLHF

J: TRBJ1-1
D: TRBD1
size: .
V: TRBV6-6
length: 16
DNA: TGTGCCAGCAGTGGAACCGGGACAGGGGTGGTTTTGGGAGCTTTCTTT
CDR3: CASSGTGTGVVLGAFF

J: TRBJ2-7
D: .
size: .
V: TRBV13
length: 15
DNA: TGTGCCAGCACCGCCGGGACTCCCGGCTCCTACGAGCAGTACTTC
CDR3: CASTAGTPGSYEQYF

J: TRBJ2-7
D: .
size: .
V: TRBV6-6
length: 12
DNA: TGTGCCAGCAGCGGACTCTCCTACGAGCAGTACTTC
CDR3: CASSGLSYEQYF

J: TRBJ1-5
D: .
size: .
V: TRBV4-1
length: 14
DNA: TGCGCCAGCAGCCAAGGGGGAGGGTTCCAGCCCCAGCATTTT
CDR3: CASSQGGGFQPQHF

J: TRBJ2-1
D: TRBD2
size: .
V: TRBV5-1
length: 16
DNA: TGCGCCAGCAGCTCCCGGACTAGCGGGACCCTCAATGAGCAGTTCTTC
CDR3: CASSSRTSGTLNEQFF

J: TRBJ1-2
D: .
size: .
V: TRBV6-6
length: 13
DNA: TGTGCCAGCACTACCGACAGCTACTATGGCTACACCTTC
CDR3: CASTTDSYYGYTF

J: TRBJ2-7
D: TRBD2
size: .
V: TRBV7-8
length: 17
DNA: TGTGCCAGCAGCCTACCCGGGGAGGGGTCCCCCCGCTACGAGCAGTACTTC
CDR3: CASSLPGEGSPRYEQYF

J: TRBJ1-6
D: .
size: .
V: TRBV30
length: 13
DNA: TGTGCCTGGAGTACGTCAACAGGTTCACCCCTCCACTTT
CDR3: CAWSTSTGSPLHF

J: TRBJ2-1
D: TRBD2
size: .
V: TRBV7-2
length: 17
DNA: TGTGCCAGCAGCTTCCCAGCGGGGGGGGGCTCCTACAATGAGCAGTTCTTC
CDR3: CASSFPAGGGSYNEQFF

J: TRBJ2-1
D: TRBD2
size: once
V: TRBV5-4
length: 15
DNA: TGTGCCAGCAGCGGGACTAGCGGGTCCTACAATGAGCAGTTCTTC
CDR3: CASSGTSGSYNEQFF

J: TRBJ2-3
D: .
size: .
V: TRBV7-8
length: 12
DNA: TGTGCCAGCAGCTCGAGAACAGATACGCAGTATTTT
CDR3: CASSSRTDTQYF

J: TRBJ1-2
D: .
size: .
V: TRBV19
length: 14
DNA: TGTGCCAGTAGTATGTCACAGGGCCATTATGGCTACACCTTC
CDR3: CASSMSQGHYGYTF

J: TRBJ2-7
D: TRBD1
size: .
V: TRBV4-2
length: 14
DNA: TGTGCCAGCAGCCACCCAGGGGGCGGATACGAGCAGTACTTC
CDR3: CASSHPGGGYEQYF

J: TRBJ1-2
D: .
size: .
V: TRBV7-2
length: 12
DNA: TGTGCCAGCAGCAGTCTAAACTATGGCTACACCTTC
CDR3: CASSSLNYGYTF

J: TRBJ2-3
D: TRBD1
size: .
V: TRBV29-1
length: 17
DNA: TGCAGCCTAAGGGTCGGGGACAGATCCTTTAGCACAGATACGCAGTATTTT
CDR3: CSLRVGDRSFSTDTQYF

J: TRBJ1-2
D: .
size: .
V: TRBV7-9
length: 12
DNA: TGTGCCAGCAGCACCGACAGCTATGGCTACACCTTC
CDR3: CASSTDSYGYTF

J: TRBJ2-1
D: TRBD2
size: .
V: TRBV15
length: 16
DNA: TGTGCCACCAGCCGACGGGAGGGCCTTACGATTGATGAGCAGTTCTTC
CDR3: CATSRREGLTIDEQFF

J: TRBJ2-1
D: .
size: .
V: TRBV30
length: 11
DNA: TGTGCCTTACTAGCCCACAATGAGCAGTTCTTC
CDR3: CALLAHNEQFF

J: TRBJ2-7
D: TRBD1
size: .
V: TRBV14
length: 15
DNA: TGTGCCAGCAGCTTTTACCGGGACAGTTCCTACGAGCAGTACTTC
CDR3: CASSFYRDSSYEQYF